The 31 T cell receptor beta chains below come from one sample, sequenced in a study of blood T cells in healthy people across ages. Alongside a J-beta primer mix, a sample-barcoded 5' primer served in a second PCR lasting roughly 6 to 11 cycles. MiXCR was run by TCRdb on the 5' RACE reads, yielding one entry per CDR3 protein. The sample consists of around 1.1 million distinct CDR3 sequences, roughly two fifths of them appearing once. The specimen sequenced was blood. Source of these receptors: a man aged 18 to 30 in good health.

The chain combines TRBV14 with TRBJ1-1; maybe TRBD1 (6 bases). Trimming removed 0 bases from V and 8 bases from J, with 13 bases in between. CDR3 size: 14 residues. The germline V gene encodes CDR1 SGHDN and CDR2 FVKESK. The CDR3 loop reads CASSQEARGAEAFF. In nucleotides, the CDR3 is TGTGCCAGCAGCCAAGAAGCCAGGGGTGCCGAAGCTTTCTTT.

There are a few counts of this clonotype. The genes are TRBV7-6 and TRBJ2-2, with 9 bases lining up with TRBD1. V lost 5 bases, J lost 5 bases, and 6 bases stayed unmatched. CDR1 is SGHVS and CDR2 is FNYEAQ in the germline V gene. The CDR3 spans 15 residues. The CDR3 reads CASSKQGARTGELFF. Written as DNA, the CDR3 is TGTGCCAGCAGCAAACAGGGGGCGCGAACCGGGGAGCTGTTTTTT.

The table lists this clonotype with many counts. The chain recombines TRBV20-1 with TRBJ2-5; 8 nucleotides align to TRBD2. V lost 6 bases, J lost 5 bases, and 5 bases stayed unmatched. The CDR3 is made up of 12 amino acids. Germline lookup yields CDR1 DFQATT and CDR2 SNEGSKA (reference sequence). For the CDR3, the DNA is TGCAGTGCGGGACTAGTTGGGGAGACCCAGTACTTC. Translation: CSAGLVGETQYF.

The CDR3: CASSIRQGAWETQYF. The CDR3 DNA reads TGTGCCAGCAGCATCAGACAGGGGGCATGGGAGACCCAGTACTTC. The chain carries TRBV7-2 and TRBJ2-5; 10 nucleotides line up with TRBD1. This CDR3 comprises 15 residues. Germline loops: CDR1 SGHTA, CDR2 FQGNSA. After removal of 5 bases from V and 5 bases from J, the junction contained 8 bases not matched to a gene.

The chain uses TRBV20-1 and TRBJ2-1; no clear D. This CDR3 is built from 12 residues. Between the trimmed V and J ends, which lost 5 bases and 0 bases, there was a span of 5 bases. In germline, CDR1 is DFQATT, CDR2 SNEGSKA (reference sequence). CDR3 coding DNA: TGCAGTGCTGCCGCCTCCTACAATGAGCAGTTCTTC. Residues: CSAAASYNEQFF.

This clonotype was counted a few times. V is TRBV9 and J is TRBJ1-6; no clear D gene. CDR3 size: 15 residues. Germline V gene lookup returns CDR1 SGDLS and CDR2 YYNGEE. V lost 3 bases to trimming and J lost 0 bases, with 7 bases between them. The CDR3 loop is CASSAIGSYNSPLHF. The CDR3 DNA reads TGTGCCAGCAGCGCTATAGGCTCCTATAATTCACCCCTCCACTTT.

J is TRBJ1-2 and V is TRBV7-9, with D perhaps TRBD1 (5 bases). Germline CDR1 and CDR2: SEHNR and FQNEAQ (reference sequence). The V and J ends lost 3 bases and 9 bases respectively, with 20 bases between them. The CDR3 has 15 amino acids. The CDR3 DNA is TGTGCCAGCAGCTTGGGGCAGGGAGACGACTCGAGCTACACCTTC. Its protein product is CASSLGQGDDSSYTF. Using reference TRBV7-9 and TRBJ1-2 for the parts outside the CDR3, the full variable domain is DTGVSQNPRHKITKRGQNVTFRCDPISEHNRLYWYRQTLGQGPEFLTYFQNEAQLEKSRLLSDRFSAERPKGSFSTLEIQRTEQGDSAMYLCASSLGQGDDSSYTFGSGTRLTVV.

Of note for this clonotype: A much larger clone is a single base away; this may be a read error. The V gene is TRBV4-1, the J gene TRBJ1-2; D is unresolved. Germline CDR1 MGHRA, CDR2 YSYEKL. This CDR3 contains 15 residues. The DNA of the CDR3 is TGCGCCAGCAGCCAAGTTTTCGGATCTAACCATGGCTACACCTTC. This sequence encodes CASSQVFGSNHGYTF.

The chain is built from TRBV7-3 and TRBJ2-3; possible D gene TRBD2, 5 bases. Germline CDR1 reads SGHTA; CDR2 reads FQGTGA. The germline V and J ends were trimmed by 2 bases and 5 bases, with 14 bases remaining between them. The CDR3 contains 15 residues. Here the CDR3 reads CASSLWTAPIDTQYF. CDR3 DNA: TGTGCCAGCAGCTTATGGACTGCTCCGATAGATACGCAGTATTTT.

The chain links TRBV13 to TRBJ2-4, with D perhaps matching TRBD1 or TRBD2 (5 bases each). The DNA end is more similar to TRBJ2-7, so the J call may be wrong. CDR1 is PRHDT, CDR2 FYEKMQ, per germline (reference sequence). The CDR3 contains 14 residues. The CDR3 DNA is TGTGCCAGCAGCCTCCGGGACGTTACCTACGAGCAGTACTTC. It yields the protein CASSLRDVTYEQYF.

The chain joins TRBV5-1 to TRBJ1-1; the D is unclear. The CDR3 is 14 amino acids. V was clipped by 3 bases and J by 0 bases, with 9 bases between them. In germline, CDR1 is SGHRS, CDR2 YFSETQ. CDR3 region: CASSYESMNTEAFF. The CDR3, as DNA: TGCGCCAGCAGCTATGAGAGTATGAACACTGAAGCTTTCTTT.

The V gene is TRBV7-2, the J gene TRBJ2-1, with 7 bases aligning to TRBD1. The length of the CDR3 is 13 residues. Germline V CDR1 and CDR2: SGHTA, FQGNSA. After removal of 5 bases from V and 13 bases from J, the junction contained 11 bases not matched to a gene. In DNA, the CDR3 is TGTGCCAGCAGCACCCGGGACAGCTATTCCCAGTTCTTC. Its translation is CASSTRDSYSQFF.

This clonotype showed up just a few times. This chain links TRBV6-1 with TRBJ2-6; 7 nucleotides align to TRBD1. The junction had 3 bases not matched to a gene; V was cut back by 6 bases and J by 1 base. This CDR3 has 15 amino acids. Germline V gene lookup returns CDR1 MNHNS and CDR2 SASEGT. DNA of the CDR3: TGTGCCAGCAGACAGACAGGGTCTGGGGCCAACGTCCTGACTTTC. It encodes CASRQTGSGANVLTF.

V and J are TRBV7-9 and TRBJ2-4, with unresolved D. The CDR3 spans 16 residues. V was trimmed by 2 bases and J by 0 bases, leaving 11 bases between them. Per the germline V gene, CDR1 is SEHNR and CDR2 is FQNEAQ (reference sequence). The CDR3 bases are TGTGCCAGCAGCTTAAGGGAATCCTCAGCCAAAAACATTCAGTACTTC. Translated, it gives CASSLRESSAKNIQYF. Drawing the rest from reference TRBV7-9 and TRBJ2-4, the complete variable domain is DTGVSQNPRHKITKRGQNVTFRCDPISEHNRLYWYRQTLGQGPEFLTYFQNEAQLEKSRLLSDRFSAERPKGSFSTLEIQRTEQGDSAMYLCASSLRESSAKNIQYFGAGTRLSVL.

The chain carries TRBV5-1 and TRBJ1-1; D is unresolved. The CDR3 length is 14 residues. Germline V lookup: CDR1 SGHRS, CDR2 YFSETQ. Trimming took 4 bases from V and 1 from J, leaving 11 bases between them. The CDR3 here is CASSRTDKNTEAFF. The CDR3 nucleotides read TGCGCCAGCAGCCGGACCGACAAGAACACTGAAGCTTTCTTT.

The gene calls are TRBV20-1 and TRBJ2-1, with 8 bases identical to TRBD2. The J segment lost 3 bases and the V segment lost 4 bases, leaving 5 bases of the junction unmatched. Germline lookup yields CDR1 DFQATT and CDR2 SNEGSKA (reference sequence). The CDR3 covers 14 residues. CDR3 residues: CSATRGADYNEQFF. CDR3 sequence (DNA): TGCAGTGCTACGCGGGGGGCGGACTACAATGAGCAGTTCTTC.

This rearrangement joins TRBV28 to TRBJ2-3; 9 bases fit TRBD1. J lost 3 bases, V lost 5 bases, and 6 bases had no gene match. Germline loops: CDR1 MDHEN, CDR2 SYDVKM. The CDR3 length is 15 residues. In DNA form, the CDR3 reads TGTGCCAGCAGTACTACGGACAGGGGAACAGATACGCAGTATTTT. Residues: CASSTTDRGTDTQYF.

This clonotype has just a few counts. The V and J genes are TRBV25-1 and TRBJ2-1, with D maybe TRBD2 (7 bases). The J call is doubtful: the DNA matches TRBJ2-7 better. This CDR3 contains 15 residues. Germline CDR1 and CDR2: MGHDK and SYGVNS. The CDR3 region is CASSDRGAPYNEQYF. For the CDR3, the DNA is TGTGCCAGCAGTGACCGGGGGGCCCCCTACAATGAGCAGTACTTC.

This clonotype was counted only a few times. At one end, the junction sequence differs from germline, possibly due to a read error. This rearrangement joins TRBV7-2 to TRBJ2-7; D unclear. Germline lookup yields CDR1 SGHTA and CDR2 FQGNSA. This CDR3 has 12 amino acids. The chain's CDR3 is CASRLGRYEQYF. The CDR3 DNA follows: TGTGCCAGCAGATTAGGACGGTACGAGCAGTACTTC.

The chain has TRBV28 and TRBJ2-2, with TRBD1 matching 10 bases. This CDR3 has 14 amino acids. V gave up 8 bases and J gave up 6 bases; unmatched junction bases: 6. Germline CDR1 MDHEN, CDR2 SYDVKM. The CDR3 DNA reads TGTGCCAGCGCAAGACAGGGGGCATCCGGGGAGCTGTTTTTT. Its translation: CASARQGASGELFF.

This clonotype was seen more than once but under ten times. The rearrangement uses TRBV7-9 and TRBJ2-7; the D gene is possibly TRBD2 (5 bases). V lost 5 bases and J lost 0, with 17 bases in between. This CDR3 region has 16 residues. Looked up from germline, CDR1 is SEHNR and CDR2 is FQNEAQ (reference sequence). The CDR3 here is CASSPPIGISSYEQYF. CDR3 nucleotides: TGTGCCAGCAGCCCACCGATCGGGATAAGCTCCTACGAGCAGTACTTC.

This clonotype was observed a few times. The rearrangement uses TRBV12-3 or TRBV12-4 and TRBJ2-7; no definite D call. V was trimmed by 3 bases and J by 7 bases, leaving 10 bases between them. The CDR3 length is 12 residues. In DNA form, the CDR3 reads TGTGCCAGCAGTTTTTCGGGCGCTGAGCAGTACTTC. It specifies CASSFSGAEQYF.

This clonotype was counted between two and nine times. This chain links TRBV15 with TRBJ2-1; TRBD2 is a possible D gene (6 bases). From germline, CDR1 is LNHNV and CDR2 YYDKDF (reference sequence). The V gene lost 0 bases and the J gene lost 5 bases, with 14 bases spanning the gap. The CDR3 runs to 16 residues. Here the CDR3 DNA reads TGTGCCACCAGCAGAGAGGGAGGCAGCTTCGACAATGAGCAGTTCTTC. Its translation is CATSREGGSFDNEQFF. Full variable domain (missing parts from reference TRBV15 and TRBJ2-1): DAMVIQNPRYQVTQFGKPVTLSCSQTLNHNVMYWYQQKSSQAPKLLFHYYDKDFNNEADTPDNFQSRRPNTSFCFLDIRSPGLGDTAMYLCATSREGGSFDNEQFFGPGTRLTVL.

Turning to this clonotype: This sequence may be a read error, since a much larger clone differs from it by one base. This rearrangement joins TRBV20-1 to TRBJ2-5; D remains ambiguous. V lost 0 bases to trimming and J lost 11 bases, with 16 bases between them. The CDR3 has 13 residues. The V gene's germline CDR1 is DFQATT and CDR2 SNEGSKA (reference sequence). CDR3: CSARDQTLNEQYF. Here the CDR3 DNA reads TGCAGTGCTAGAGATCAAACTTTGAATGAGCAGTACTTC.

The rearrangement links TRBV7-2 to TRBJ2-3; 9 bases are a match to TRBD1. The CDR3 contains 18 residues. Germline lookup yields CDR1 SGHTA and CDR2 FQGNSA. Trimming took 5 bases from V and 8 from J; bases not matched to a gene: 20. The CDR3 region has the DNA TGTGCCAGCAGCCCCGGGACAGGGAGAATAATGGCACTAGGTACGCAGTATTTT. This gives the protein CASSPGTGRIMALGTQYF.

This chain links TRBV20-1 with TRBJ2-7; 8 bases line up with TRBD1. The CDR3 length is 11 residues. From germline, CDR1 is DFQATT and CDR2 SNEGSKA (reference sequence). The CDR3 spells CTPRQGNEQYF. CDR3 DNA: TGCACCCCAAGACAGGGGAATGAGCAGTACTTC.

With regard to this clonotype: A junction end diverges from the germline sequence, so it may reflect a read error. The chain joins TRBV11-2 to TRBJ2-3; D is possibly TRBD1 (5 bases). Per germline, CDR1 SGHAT and CDR2 FQNNGV. This CDR3 is 15 amino acids long. The CDR3, as DNA: TGTGCCAGCAGCTCGAACAGACGACGCACAGGTACGCAGTATTTT. It yields the protein CASSSNRRRTGTQYF. Complete variable domain (other parts from reference TRBV11-2 and TRBJ2-3): EAGVAQSPRYKIIEKRQSVAFWCNPISGHATLYWYQQILGQGPKLLIQFQNNGVVDDSQLPKDRFSAERLKGVDSTLKIQPAKLEDSAVYLCASSSNRRRTGTQYFGPGTRLTVL.

The chain recombines TRBV5-1 with TRBJ2-1, with D perhaps matching TRBD2 (6 bases). CDR1 and CDR2 (germline): SGHRS, YFSETQ. With 1 base removed from V and 12 bases from J, the gap between germline ends came to 20 bases. The CDR3 covers 15 residues. Here the CDR3 DNA reads TGCGCCAGCAGCTTGTGGGCCAGGGAGGATGGGGGGCAGTTCTTC. Residues: CASSLWAREDGGQFF.

The gene calls are TRBV2 and TRBJ1-2; D gene uncertain. Germline V gene data show CDR1 as SNHLY and CDR2 as FYNNEI. V gave up 1 base and J gave up 3 bases, with 9 bases separating them. This CDR3 has 14 residues. CDR3 loop: CASSEGTAYYGYTF. DNA of the CDR3: TGTGCCAGCAGTGAAGGTACAGCCTACTATGGCTACACCTTC. The full variable domain, in which reference TRBV2 and TRBJ1-2 provide the parts outside the CDR3, is EPEVTQTPSHQVTQMGQEVILRCVPISNHLYFYWYRQILGQKVEFLVSFYNNEISEKSEIFDDQFSVERPDGSNFTLKIRSTKLEDSAMYFCASSEGTAYYGYTFGSGTRLTVV.

The chain has TRBV6-5 and TRBJ2-7; 7 bases map to TRBD1. Germline trimming cut 4 bases from V and 2 bases from J; bases unmatched to any gene: 11. This CDR3 comprises 16 residues. Germline CDR1 and CDR2: MNHEY and SVGAGI. CDR3 nucleotides: TGTGCCAGCAGTTTTCTATTCGACAGGGATACCTACGAGCAGTACTTC. Amino acid sequence: CASSFLFDRDTYEQYF.

Only a few counts were recorded for this clonotype. This chain joins TRBV9 and TRBJ2-3, with D possibly matching TRBD2 (5 bases). Germline V lookup: CDR1 SGDLS, CDR2 YYNGEE. The CDR3 runs to 14 residues. Trimming stripped 4 bases from V and 2 bases from J, with 11 bases between. In DNA form, the CDR3 reads TGTGCCAGCAGCCCCGACGGGGACACAGATACGCAGTATTTT. Protein sequence: CASSPDGDTDTQYF.